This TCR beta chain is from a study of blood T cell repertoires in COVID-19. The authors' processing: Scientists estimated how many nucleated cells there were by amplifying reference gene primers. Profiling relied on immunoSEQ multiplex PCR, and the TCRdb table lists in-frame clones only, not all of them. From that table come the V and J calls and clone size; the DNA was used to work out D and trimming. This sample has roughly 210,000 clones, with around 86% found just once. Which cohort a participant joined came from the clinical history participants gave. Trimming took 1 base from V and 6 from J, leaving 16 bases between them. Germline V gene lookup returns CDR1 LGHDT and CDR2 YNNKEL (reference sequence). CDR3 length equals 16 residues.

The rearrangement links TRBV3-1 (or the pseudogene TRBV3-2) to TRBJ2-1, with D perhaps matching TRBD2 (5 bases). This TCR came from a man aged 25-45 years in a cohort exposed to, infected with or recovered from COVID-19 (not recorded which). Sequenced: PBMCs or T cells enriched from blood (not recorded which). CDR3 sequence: CASSQVSLRGRNEQFF. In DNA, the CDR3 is TGTGCCAGCAGCCAAGTCAGCCTCAGAGGGCGCAATGAGCAGTTCTTC.